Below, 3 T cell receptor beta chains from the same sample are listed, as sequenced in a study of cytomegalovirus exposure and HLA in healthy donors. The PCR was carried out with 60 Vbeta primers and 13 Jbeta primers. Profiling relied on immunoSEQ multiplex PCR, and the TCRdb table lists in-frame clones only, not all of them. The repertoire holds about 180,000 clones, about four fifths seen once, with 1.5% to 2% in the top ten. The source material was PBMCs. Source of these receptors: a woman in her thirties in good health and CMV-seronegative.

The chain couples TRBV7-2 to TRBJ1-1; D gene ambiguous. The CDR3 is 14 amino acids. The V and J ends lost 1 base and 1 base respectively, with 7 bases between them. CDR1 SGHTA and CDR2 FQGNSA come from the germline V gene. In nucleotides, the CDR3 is TGTGCCAGCAGCTTAGTTCTGGCGAACACTGAAGCTTTCTTT. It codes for CASSLVLANTEAFF.

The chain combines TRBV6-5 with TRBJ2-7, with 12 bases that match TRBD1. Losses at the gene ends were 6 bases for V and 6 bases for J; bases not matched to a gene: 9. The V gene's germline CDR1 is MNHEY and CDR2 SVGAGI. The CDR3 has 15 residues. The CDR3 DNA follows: TGTGCCAGCAGCGACGGGGGACAGGGGGCTCCCGAGCAGTACTTC. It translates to CASSDGGQGAPEQYF.

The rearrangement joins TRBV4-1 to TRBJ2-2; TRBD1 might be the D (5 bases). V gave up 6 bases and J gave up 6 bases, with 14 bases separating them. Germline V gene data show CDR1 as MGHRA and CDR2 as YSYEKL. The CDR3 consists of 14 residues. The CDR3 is CASRFREFSGELFF. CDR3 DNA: TGCGCCAGCAGATTCAGGGAATTCTCCGGGGAGCTGTTTTTT.